This TCR beta chain was profiled in a study of blood T cell repertoires in COVID-19. Looking at the study overall: Spain, Italy and the United States supplied samples that represented acute and convalescent COVID-19. From T cells, B-cell-depleted T cells, or PBMCs came the material, which was cDNA or gDNA.

The CDR3 extends over 12 amino acids. Trimming left V 5 bases short and J 2 bases short, with 8 bases between. Germline assignment: CDR1 SGDLS and CDR2 YYNGEE. In the original analysis: Amplified reference gene primers provided the basis for estimating nucleated cell counts. Sequencing was performed with immunoSEQ multiplex PCR; in TCRdb, only in-frame clones are kept and a portion is missing. The V and J calls and clone size come from that table; D and trimming were worked out from the DNA. The table has 200,000 to 300,000 clones, 75% to 90% seen once. The origin of this receptor is a man under 40 with active or convalescent COVID-19. The material sequenced was peripheral blood. This rearrangement joins TRBV9 to TRBJ2-7; TRBD1 is a possible D gene (5 bases). The CDR3 DNA follows: TGTGCCAGCAGTCCAGGGACCTACGAGCAGTACTTC. Amino acids: CASSPGTYEQYF.